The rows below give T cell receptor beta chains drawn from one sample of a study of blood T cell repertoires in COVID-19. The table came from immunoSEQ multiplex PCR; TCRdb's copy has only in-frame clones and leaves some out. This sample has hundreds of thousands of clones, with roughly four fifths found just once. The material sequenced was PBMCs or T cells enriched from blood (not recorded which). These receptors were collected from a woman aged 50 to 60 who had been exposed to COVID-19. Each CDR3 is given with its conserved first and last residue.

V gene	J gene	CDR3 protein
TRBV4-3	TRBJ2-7	CASSLSGTGIGEQYF
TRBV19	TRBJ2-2	CASTLGRENTGELFF
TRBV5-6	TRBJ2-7	CASSFNSPYEQYF
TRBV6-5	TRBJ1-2	CASTLRRWGGNGYTF
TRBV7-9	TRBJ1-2	CASSSSQGGGYTF
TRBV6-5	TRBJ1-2	CASSSATIRGYTF
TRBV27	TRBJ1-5	CASSLQGRSNQPQHF
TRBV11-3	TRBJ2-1	CASSLAKGAGAQVCSEQFF
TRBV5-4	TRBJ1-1	CASSLGQMNTEAFF
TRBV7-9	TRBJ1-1	CASRLGQGDTEAFF
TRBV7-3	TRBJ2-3	CASSPTNTDTQYF
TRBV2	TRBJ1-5	CASSERKGRFGSNQPQHF
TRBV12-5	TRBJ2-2	CASGRDRGTGELFF
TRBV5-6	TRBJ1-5	CASSLRGVDQPQHF
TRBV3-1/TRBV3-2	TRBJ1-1	CASSHTGGGKAFF
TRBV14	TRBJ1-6	CASSHGGGVLRTNSPLHF
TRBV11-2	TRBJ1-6	CASSYNNSPLHF
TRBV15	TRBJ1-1	CATSRTTGTEAFF
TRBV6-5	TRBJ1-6	CASSTPARNSPLHF
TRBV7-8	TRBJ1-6	CASITGDRWNSPLHF
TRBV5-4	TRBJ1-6	CASSLEQPNSPLHF
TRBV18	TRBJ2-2	CASSAGTGKPNTGELFF
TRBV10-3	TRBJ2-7	CAISGTGGYEQYF
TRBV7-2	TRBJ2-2	CASSPTLSHTGELFF
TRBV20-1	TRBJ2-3	CSASRSGGIYTQYF
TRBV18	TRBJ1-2	CASSVTLGGLFGYTF
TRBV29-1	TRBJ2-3	CSAGSGGHTDTQYF
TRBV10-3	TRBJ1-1	CAIGATSDTEAFF
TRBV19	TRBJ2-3	CASSTLGGGARDTQYF
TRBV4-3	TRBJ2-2	CASSISRGADTGELFF
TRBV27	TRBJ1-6	CASSNRGYNSPLHF
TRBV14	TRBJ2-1	CASSQRRSLAGGNEQFF
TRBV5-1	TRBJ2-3	CASSFGAGRTDTQYF
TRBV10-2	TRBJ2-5	CASSGSSIETQYF
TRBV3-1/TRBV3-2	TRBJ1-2	CASSQRSLYGYTF
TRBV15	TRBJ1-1	CATSRMGGPEAFF
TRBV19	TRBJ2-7	CASSISLSYEQYF
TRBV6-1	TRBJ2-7	CASSEGYRAGSEQYF
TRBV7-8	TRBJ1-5	CASSFQEGNQPQHF
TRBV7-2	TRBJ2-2	CASSLAGSTGELFF
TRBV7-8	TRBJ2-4	CASSHRDSPLGIQYF
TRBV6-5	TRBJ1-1	CASTQGGEAFF
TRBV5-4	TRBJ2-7	CASSLGRTGGNDEQYF
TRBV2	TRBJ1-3	CASRMQQGPGNTIYF
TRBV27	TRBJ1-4	CASSWDTRGKKLFF
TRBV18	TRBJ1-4	CASSNQQGTNEKLFF
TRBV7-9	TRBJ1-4	CASSLRSLNGEKLFF
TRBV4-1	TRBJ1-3	CASSRGGGSGNTIYF
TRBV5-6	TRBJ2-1	CASSLSLGHFPYNEQFF
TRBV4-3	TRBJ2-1	CASSQEGTSGHKQFF
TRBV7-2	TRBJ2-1	CASSLPVGLAGYNEQFF
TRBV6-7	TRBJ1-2	CASSRVRDRVNGYTF
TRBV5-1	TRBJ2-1	CASSLAGSGGPKDEQFF
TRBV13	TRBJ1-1	CASSLRTGEGAFF
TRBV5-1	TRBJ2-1	CASSFQGAIYNEQFF
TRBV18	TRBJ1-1	CASSRTAAPGRNTEAFF
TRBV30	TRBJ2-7	CALAPGGSYEQYF
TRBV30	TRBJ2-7	CAWSVLAGAPYEQYF
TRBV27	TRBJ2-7	CAAEEEGEQYF
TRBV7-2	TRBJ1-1	CASSLAGTGDTEAFF